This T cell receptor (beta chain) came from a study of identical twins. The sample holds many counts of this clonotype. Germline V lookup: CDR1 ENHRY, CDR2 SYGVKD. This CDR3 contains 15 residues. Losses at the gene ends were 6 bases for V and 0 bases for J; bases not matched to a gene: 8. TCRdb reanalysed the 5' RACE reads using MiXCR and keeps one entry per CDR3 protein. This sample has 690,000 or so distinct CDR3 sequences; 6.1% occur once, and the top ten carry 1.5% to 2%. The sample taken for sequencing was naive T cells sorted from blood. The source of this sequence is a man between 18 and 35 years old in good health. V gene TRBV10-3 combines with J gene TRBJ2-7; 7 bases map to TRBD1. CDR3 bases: TGTGCCATCAGGAGGACAGGAATGGACTCCTACGAGCAGTACTTC. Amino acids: CAIRRTGMDSYEQYF.